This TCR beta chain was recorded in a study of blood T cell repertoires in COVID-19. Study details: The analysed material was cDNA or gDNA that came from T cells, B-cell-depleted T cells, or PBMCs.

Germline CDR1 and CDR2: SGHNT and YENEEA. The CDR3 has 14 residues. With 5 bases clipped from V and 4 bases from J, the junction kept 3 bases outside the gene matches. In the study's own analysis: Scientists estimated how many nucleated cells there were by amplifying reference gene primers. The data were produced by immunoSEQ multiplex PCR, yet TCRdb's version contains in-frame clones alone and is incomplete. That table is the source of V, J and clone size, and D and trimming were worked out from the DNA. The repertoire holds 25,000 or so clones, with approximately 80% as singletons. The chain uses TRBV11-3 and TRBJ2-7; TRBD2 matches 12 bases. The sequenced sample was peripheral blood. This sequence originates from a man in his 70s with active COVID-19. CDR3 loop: CASSPTSGGYEQYF. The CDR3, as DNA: TGTGCCAGCAGCCCGACTAGCGGGGGTTACGAGCAGTACTTC.